Sequencing of this T cell receptor (beta chain) was carried out in a study of CXCR3-negative and CXCR3-positive naive CD8 T cells. Findings and caveats of the study: CXCR3-negative naive cells had less hydrophobic TRB CDR3s than did CXCR3-positive naive cells. Memory CD8+ cells had much lower diversity, and both naive subsets had comparably high diversity. From TRB CDR3 properties, TCR strength was inferred; surface CD5 did not differ between naive subsets. Naive CXCR3-positive and CXCR3-negative cells shared similar TRBV-TRBJ usage, unlike memory cells.

UMI-labeled 5' RACE TRB cDNA libraries were prepared from the cells. TCRdb reprocessed the 5' RACE reads and reports one entry per CDR3 protein, with no DNA. The table lists some 140,000 distinct CDR3 sequences. Germline V gene lookup returns CDR1 LGHNA and CDR2 YSLEER. The CDR3 covers 18 residues. As regards this clonotype: Its antigen is as yet unknown.

The sample comprised naive CXCR3+ CD8+ T cells from blood. The subset is: CD45RO-CCR7+CD27+CD95- naive CD8+ T cells expressing CXCR3 (TNR3+). The chain joins TRBV4-3 to TRBJ2-2; with no DNA, the TCRdb D assignment of TRBD1 cannot be verified. The source of this sequence is a human donor in good health. Some clones in this sample may be carry-over from other donors' samples. The CDR3 sequence is CASSQDPRQGSGTGELFF.